The subject of this entry is one TCR beta chain. Its antigen remains unidentified. The source of the sample is a study of PD-1 blockade in classical Hodgkin lymphoma. Findings and limits, study-wide: By C4D1, CD4+ diversity increased significantly, especially in complete responders. Patients newly diagnosed and complete responders had comparable baseline diversity. Reports indicated that newly diagnosed patients had lower baseline TCR diversity than healthy donors did.

Relapse was seen in all patients after autologous stem cell transplantation, and brentuximab vedotin exposure was variable. Between the trimmed V and J ends, which lost 4 bases and 0 bases, there was a span of 11 bases. Germline CDR1 reads SGHRS; CDR2 reads YFSETQ. The CDR3 has 15 amino acids. The data were produced by immunoSEQ multiplex PCR, yet TCRdb's version contains in-frame clones alone and is incomplete. The profile shows approximately 100,000 clones, roughly 92% of them singletons. The J gene is TRBJ2-1, the V gene TRBV5-1; D gene uncertain. The sequencing here drew on peripheral blood mononuclear cells (PBMCs), taken at baseline. The TCR sequence derives from a human donor with classical Hodgkin lymphoma. This CDR3 is CASSADLISYNEQFF. CDR3 sequence (DNA): TGCGCCAGCAGCGCCGACTTGATCTCCTACAATGAGCAGTTCTTC. Variable domain in full (rest from reference TRBV5-1 and TRBJ2-1): KAGVTQTPRYLIKTRGQQVTLSCSPISGHRSVSWYQQTPGQGLQFLFEYFSETQRNKGNFPGRFSGRQFSNSRSEMNVSTLELGDSALYLCASSADLISYNEQFFGPGTRLTVL.